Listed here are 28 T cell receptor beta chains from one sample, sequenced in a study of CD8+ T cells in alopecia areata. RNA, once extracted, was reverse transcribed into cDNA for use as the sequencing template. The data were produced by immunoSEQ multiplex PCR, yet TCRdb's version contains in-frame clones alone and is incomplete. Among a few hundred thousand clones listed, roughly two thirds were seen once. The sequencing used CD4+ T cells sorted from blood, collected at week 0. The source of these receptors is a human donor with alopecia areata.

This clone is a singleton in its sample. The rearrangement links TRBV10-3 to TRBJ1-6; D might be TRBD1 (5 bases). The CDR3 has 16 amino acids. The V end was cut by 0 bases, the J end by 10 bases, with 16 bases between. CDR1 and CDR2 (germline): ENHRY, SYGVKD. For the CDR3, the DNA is TGTGCCATCAGTGAGTCGGGACCGGCGGGCGGGTCACCCCTCCACTTT. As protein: CAISESGPAGGSPLHF.

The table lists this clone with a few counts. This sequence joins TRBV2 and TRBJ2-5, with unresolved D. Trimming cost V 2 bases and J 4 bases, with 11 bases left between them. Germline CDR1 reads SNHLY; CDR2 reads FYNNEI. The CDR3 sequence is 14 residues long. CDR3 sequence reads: CASSERVYAETQYF. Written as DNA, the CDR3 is TGTGCCAGCAGTGAACGGGTCTATGCAGAGACCCAGTACTTC.

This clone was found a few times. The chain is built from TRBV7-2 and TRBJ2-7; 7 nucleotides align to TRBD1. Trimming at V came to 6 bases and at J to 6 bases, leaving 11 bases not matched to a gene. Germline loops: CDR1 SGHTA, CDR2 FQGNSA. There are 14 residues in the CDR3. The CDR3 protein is CASSLTGYLGEQYF. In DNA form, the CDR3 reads TGTGCCAGCAGTTTGACAGGGTATTTGGGCGAGCAGTACTTC.

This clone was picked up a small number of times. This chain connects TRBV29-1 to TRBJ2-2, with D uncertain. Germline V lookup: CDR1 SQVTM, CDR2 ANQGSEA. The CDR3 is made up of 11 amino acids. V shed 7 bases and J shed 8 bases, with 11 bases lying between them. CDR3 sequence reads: CSGLNSGELFF. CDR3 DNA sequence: TGCAGCGGCCTGAACTCTGGGGAGCTGTTTTTT.

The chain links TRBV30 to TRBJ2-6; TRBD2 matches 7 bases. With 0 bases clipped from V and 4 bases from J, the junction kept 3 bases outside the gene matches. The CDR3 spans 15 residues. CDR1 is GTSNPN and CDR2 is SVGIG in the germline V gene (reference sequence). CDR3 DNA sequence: TGTGCCTGGAGTGTGGGAGCGGGAGGGGCCAACGTCCTGACTTTC. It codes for CAWSVGAGGANVLTF.

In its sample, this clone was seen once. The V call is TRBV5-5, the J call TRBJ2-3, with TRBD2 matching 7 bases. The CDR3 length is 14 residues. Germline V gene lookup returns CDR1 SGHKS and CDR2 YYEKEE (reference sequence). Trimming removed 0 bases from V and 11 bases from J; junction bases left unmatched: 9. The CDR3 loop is CASSLDAGSGGQYF. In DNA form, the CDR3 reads TGTGCCAGCAGCTTGGACGCGGGCTCGGGGGGGCAGTATTTT.

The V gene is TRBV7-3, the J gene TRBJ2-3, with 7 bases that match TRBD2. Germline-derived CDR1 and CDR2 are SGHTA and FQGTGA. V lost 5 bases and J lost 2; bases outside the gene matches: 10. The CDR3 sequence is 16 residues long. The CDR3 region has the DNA TGTGCCAGCAGCCAAGGGAGCGGGGTGAACACAGATACGCAGTATTTT. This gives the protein CASSQGSGVNTDTQYF.

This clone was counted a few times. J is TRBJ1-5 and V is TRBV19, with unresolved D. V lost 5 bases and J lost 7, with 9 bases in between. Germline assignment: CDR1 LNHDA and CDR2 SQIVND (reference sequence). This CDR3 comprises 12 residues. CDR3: CASSPEDQPQHF. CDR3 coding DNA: TGTGCCAGTAGTCCCGAGGACCAGCCCCAGCATTTT. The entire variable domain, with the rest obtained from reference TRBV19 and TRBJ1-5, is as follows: DGGITQSPKYLFRKEGQNVTLSCEQNLNHDAMYWYRQDPGQGLRLIYYSQIVNDFQKGDIAEGYSVSREKKESFPLTVTSAQKNPTAFYLCASSPEDQPQHFGDGTRLSIL.

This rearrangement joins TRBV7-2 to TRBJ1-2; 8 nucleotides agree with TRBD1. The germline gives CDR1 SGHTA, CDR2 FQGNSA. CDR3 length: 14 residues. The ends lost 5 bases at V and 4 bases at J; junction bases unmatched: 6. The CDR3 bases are TGTGCCAGCAGCCCCGACAGGGGTTCCTATGGCTACACCTTC. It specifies CASSPDRGSYGYTF.

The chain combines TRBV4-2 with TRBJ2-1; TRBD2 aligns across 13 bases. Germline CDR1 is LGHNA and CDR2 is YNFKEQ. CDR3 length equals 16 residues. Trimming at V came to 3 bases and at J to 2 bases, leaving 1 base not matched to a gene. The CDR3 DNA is TGTGCCAGCAGCCACACTAGCGGGGGGGCCTACAATGAGCAGTTCTTC. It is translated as CASSHTSGGAYNEQFF.

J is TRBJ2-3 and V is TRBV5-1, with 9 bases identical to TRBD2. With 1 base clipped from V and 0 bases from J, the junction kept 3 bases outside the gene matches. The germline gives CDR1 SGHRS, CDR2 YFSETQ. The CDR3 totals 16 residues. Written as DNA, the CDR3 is TGCGCCAGCAGCTTGAGAGCGGGGGGTAGCACAGATACGCAGTATTTT. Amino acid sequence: CASSLRAGGSTDTQYF.

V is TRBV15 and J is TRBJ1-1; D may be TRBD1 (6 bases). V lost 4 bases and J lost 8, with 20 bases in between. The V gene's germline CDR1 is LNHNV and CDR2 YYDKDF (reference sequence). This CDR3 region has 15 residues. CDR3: CATSTKAGGGSEAFF. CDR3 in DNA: TGTGCCACCAGCACCAAAGCTGGAGGGGGTTCGGAAGCTTTCTTT.

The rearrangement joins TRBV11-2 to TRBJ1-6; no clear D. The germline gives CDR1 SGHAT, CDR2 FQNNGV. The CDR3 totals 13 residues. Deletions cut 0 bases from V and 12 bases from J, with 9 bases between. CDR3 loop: CASSLDQGRPLHF. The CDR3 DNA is TGTGCCAGCAGCTTAGATCAAGGCAGACCCCTCCACTTT.

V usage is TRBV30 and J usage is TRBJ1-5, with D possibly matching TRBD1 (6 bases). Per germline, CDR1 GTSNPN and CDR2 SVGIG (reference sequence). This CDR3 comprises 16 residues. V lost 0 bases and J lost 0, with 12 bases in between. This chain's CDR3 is CAWSVKRGNSNQPQHF. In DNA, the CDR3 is TGTGCCTGGAGTGTAAAGAGGGGGAATAGCAATCAGCCCCAGCATTTT.

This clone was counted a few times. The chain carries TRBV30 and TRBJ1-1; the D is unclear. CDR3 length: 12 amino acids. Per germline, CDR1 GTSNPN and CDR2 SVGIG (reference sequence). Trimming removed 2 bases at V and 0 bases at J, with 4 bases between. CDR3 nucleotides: TGTGCCTGGAGTCACGTGAACACTGAAGCTTTCTTT. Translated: CAWSHVNTEAFF.

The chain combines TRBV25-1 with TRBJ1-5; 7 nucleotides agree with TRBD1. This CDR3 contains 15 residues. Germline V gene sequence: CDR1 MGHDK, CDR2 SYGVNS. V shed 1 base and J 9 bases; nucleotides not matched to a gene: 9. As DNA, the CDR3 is TGTGCCAGCAGTGAATCCACGGGACAGAGTCTGCCCCAGCATTTT. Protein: CASSESTGQSLPQHF.

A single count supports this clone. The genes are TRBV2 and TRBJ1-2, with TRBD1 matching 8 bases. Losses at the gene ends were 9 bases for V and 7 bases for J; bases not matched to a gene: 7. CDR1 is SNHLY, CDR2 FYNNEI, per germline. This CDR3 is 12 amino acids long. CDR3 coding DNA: TGTGCCAGTCGGACAGGGTTAGGTGGCTACACCTTC. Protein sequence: CASRTGLGGYTF.

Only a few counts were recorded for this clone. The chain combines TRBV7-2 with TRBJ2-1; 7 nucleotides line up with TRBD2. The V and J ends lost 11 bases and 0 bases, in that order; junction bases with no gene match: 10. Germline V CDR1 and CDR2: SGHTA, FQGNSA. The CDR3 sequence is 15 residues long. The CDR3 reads CAWSLGGGSYNEQFF. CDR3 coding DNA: TGTGCCTGGTCGTTGGGCGGGGGCTCCTACAATGAGCAGTTCTTC.

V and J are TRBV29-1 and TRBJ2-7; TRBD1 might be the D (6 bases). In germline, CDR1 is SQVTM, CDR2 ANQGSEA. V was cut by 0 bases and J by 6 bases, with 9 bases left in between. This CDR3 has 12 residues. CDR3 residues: CSVEDTGFEQYF. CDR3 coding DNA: TGCAGCGTTGAAGATACAGGGTTCGAGCAGTACTTC.

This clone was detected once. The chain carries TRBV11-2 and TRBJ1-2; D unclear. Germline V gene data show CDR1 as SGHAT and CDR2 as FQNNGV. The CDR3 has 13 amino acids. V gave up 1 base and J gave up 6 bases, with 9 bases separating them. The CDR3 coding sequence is TGTGCCAGCAGCTTAGCGGGGTCGGATGGCTACACCTTC. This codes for CASSLAGSDGYTF. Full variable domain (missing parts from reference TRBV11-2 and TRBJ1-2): EAGVAQSPRYKIIEKRQSVAFWCNPISGHATLYWYQQILGQGPKLLIQFQNNGVVDDSQLPKDRFSAERLKGVDSTLKIQPAKLEDSAVYLCASSLAGSDGYTFGSGTRLTVV.

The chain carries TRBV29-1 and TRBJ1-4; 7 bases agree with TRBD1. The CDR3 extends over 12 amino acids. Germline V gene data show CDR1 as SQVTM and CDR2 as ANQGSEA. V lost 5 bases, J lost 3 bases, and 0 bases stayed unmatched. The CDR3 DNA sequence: TGCAGCGTTCAGGGGGCTAATGAAAAACTGTTTTTT. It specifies CSVQGANEKLFF. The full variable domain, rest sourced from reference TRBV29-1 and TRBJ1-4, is SAVISQKPSRDICQRGTSLTIQCQVDSQVTMMFWYRQQPGQSLTLIATANQGSEATYESGFVIDKFPISRPNLTFSTLTVSNMSPEDSSIYLCSVQGANEKLFFGSGTQLSVL.

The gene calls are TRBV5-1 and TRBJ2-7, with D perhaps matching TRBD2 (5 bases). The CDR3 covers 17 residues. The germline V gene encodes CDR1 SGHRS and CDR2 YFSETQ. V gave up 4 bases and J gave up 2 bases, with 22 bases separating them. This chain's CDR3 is CASSLEVSARGTYEQYF. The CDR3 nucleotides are TGCGCCAGCAGCCTCGAGGTATCGGCCCGAGGGACCTACGAGCAGTACTTC.

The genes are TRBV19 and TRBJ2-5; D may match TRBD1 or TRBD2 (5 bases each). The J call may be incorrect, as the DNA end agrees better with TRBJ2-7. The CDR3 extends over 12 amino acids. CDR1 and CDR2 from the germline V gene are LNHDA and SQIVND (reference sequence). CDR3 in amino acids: CASSRGDYEQYF. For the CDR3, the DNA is TGTGCCAGTAGTAGAGGGGACTACGAGCAGTACTTC.

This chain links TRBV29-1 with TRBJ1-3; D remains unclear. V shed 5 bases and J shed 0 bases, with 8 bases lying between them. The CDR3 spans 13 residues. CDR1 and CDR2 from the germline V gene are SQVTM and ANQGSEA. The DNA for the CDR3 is TGCAGCGTTACGGACCACTCTGGAAACACCATATATTTT. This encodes CSVTDHSGNTIYF.

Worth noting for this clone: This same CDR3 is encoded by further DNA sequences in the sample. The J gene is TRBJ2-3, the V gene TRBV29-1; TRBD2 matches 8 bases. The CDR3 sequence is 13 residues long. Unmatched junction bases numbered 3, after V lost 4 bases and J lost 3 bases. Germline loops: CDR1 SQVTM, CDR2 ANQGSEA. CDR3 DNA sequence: TGCAGCGTTGGATTAGCGGGGACAGATACGCAGTATTTT. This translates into CSVGLAGTDTQYF.

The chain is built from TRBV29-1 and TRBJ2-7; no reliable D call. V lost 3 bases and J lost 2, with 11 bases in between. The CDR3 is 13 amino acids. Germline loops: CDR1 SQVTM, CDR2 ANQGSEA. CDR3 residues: CSVEGKDAYEQYF. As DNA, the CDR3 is TGCAGCGTTGAGGGAAAGGACGCCTACGAGCAGTACTTC.

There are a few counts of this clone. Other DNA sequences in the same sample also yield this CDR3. Here the CDR3 DNA reads TGCGCCAGCAGCTTGGCGGACAGCTATGGCTACACCTTC. As protein: CASSLADSYGYTF. The chain links TRBV5-1 to TRBJ1-2; D perhaps matches TRBD1 (6 bases). The CDR3 has 13 residues. The V end lost 0 bases, the J end lost 4 bases, and 7 bases lay between the germline ends. The germline V gene encodes CDR1 SGHRS and CDR2 YFSETQ.

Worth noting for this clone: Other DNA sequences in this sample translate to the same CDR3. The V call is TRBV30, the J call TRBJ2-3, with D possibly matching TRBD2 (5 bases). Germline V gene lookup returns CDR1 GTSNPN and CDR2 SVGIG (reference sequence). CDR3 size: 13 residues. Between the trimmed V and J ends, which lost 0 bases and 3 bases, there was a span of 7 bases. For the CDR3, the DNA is TGTGCCTGGAGTGTACGCGGGACAGATACGCAGTATTTT. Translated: CAWSVRGTDTQYF.